This T cell receptor (beta chain) was recovered during a study of blood T cell repertoires in COVID-19. Study information: Samples taken during acute and convalescent COVID-19 were collected in the United States, Italy and Spain. The analysed material was cDNA or gDNA that came from T cells, B-cell-depleted T cells, or PBMCs.

Authors' analysis steps: Amplification with reference gene primers provided the estimates of nucleated cell counts. The assay was immunoSEQ multiplex PCR, and TCRdb's table has in-frame clones only and misses some. The DNA gave D and trimming, while V, J and clone size come from that table. The sample comprises fewer than 300,000 clones, over 70% of which are singletons, and 3.3% rests with the top ten. V dropped 5 bases and J dropped 3; count of bases not matched to a gene: 5. The CDR3 is made up of 14 amino acids. Germline V CDR1 and CDR2: SGHRS, YFSETQ. This clonotype was obtained from a woman at least 80 years old with acute or convalescent COVID-19. The chain uses TRBV5-1 and TRBJ2-3; 8 bases fit TRBD1. Material: peripheral blood. The CDR3 sequence: CASRRDRRTDTQYF. The CDR3 nucleotides are TGCGCCAGCAGGCGGGACAGGAGGACAGATACGCAGTATTTT.